The T cell receptor (beta chain) under discussion was sequenced for a study of early T cells in non-severe SARS-CoV-2 infection. The length of the CDR3 is 14 residues. Between the trimmed V and J ends, which lost 0 bases and 4 bases, there was a span of 9 bases. Germline CDR1 reads MNHEY; CDR2 reads SVGAGI. Only a few counts were recorded for this clonotype. The antigen is not known. The library protocol tagged individual cDNA molecules with unique molecular identifiers. TCRdb used MiXCR to reprocess the 5' RACE reads, holding one entry per CDR3 protein. The sample includes tens of thousands of distinct CDR3 sequences, roughly 12% of them seen just once. Notes on the study in general: Clonotype matching in VDJdb favored anti-spike CD8 responses and did not capture private and CD4 specificities.

This rearrangement joins TRBV6-5 to TRBJ1-2; D is uncertain. Sample: whole blood. This sequence was found in an adult who was a healthcare worker with PCR-confirmed SARS-CoV-2 infection or an uninfected control (not recorded which). As DNA, the CDR3 is TGTGCCAGCAGTTACTCCCGGGGAGCCTATGGCTACACCTTC. It is translated as CASSYSRGAYGYTF.